These T cell receptor beta chains were read from a single sample in a study of cytomegalovirus exposure and HLA in healthy donors. Repertoires were generated with immunoSEQ multiplex PCR, while TCRdb's copy carries only in-frame clones and drops some. The sample lists fewer than 150,000 clones, about four fifths occurring once. Sequenced: PBMCs. The receptors shown here come from a man aged 30 to 39 in good health and CMV-seronegative. Each CDR3 is given with its conserved first and last residue. The D gene is left open where the match is weak. Some rows have no size entry. The others give once, few or many, or a class for an expanded clone.

>14|-|TRBJ2-1|TRBV9|-
TGTGCCAGCACCTCCGCCACAGTATACAATGAGCAGTTCTTC
CASTSATVYNEQFF
>13|-|TRBJ1-1|TRBV18|-
TGTGCCAGCTCGCCCGGGGAGGCTCTGAAAGCTTTCTTT
CASSPGEALKAFF
>18|-|TRBJ2-3|TRBV5-1|TRBD2
TGCGCCAGCAGCCCCGGGACTAGCGGGGGGCCGGGCCCAGATACGCAGTATTTT
CASSPGTSGGPGPDTQYF
>10|-|TRBJ2-1|TRBV10-1|-
TGCGCCAGACAGGGTTGTGAGCAGTTCTTC
CARQGCEQFF
>15|-|TRBJ1-5|TRBV23-1|-
TGCGCCAGGATACGGGACACCCGAACCAATCAGCCCCAGCATTTT
CARIRDTRTNQPQHF
>13|-|TRBJ2-7|TRBV18|-
TGTGCCAGCTCACCACCGGGGGCCCACGAGCAGTACTTC
CASSPPGAHEQYF
>13|-|TRBJ1-3|TRBV6-1|-
TGTGCCAGCAGTGAAGGCGTTCCCGGCACCATATATTTT
CASSEGVPGTIYF
>15|-|TRBJ1-6|TRBV6-5|TRBD1
TGTGCCAGCAGTCCCCAGGGACAGGGCAATTCACCCCTCCACTTT
CASSPQGQGNSPLHF
>17|once|TRBJ1-2|TRBV7-9|TRBD1
TGTGCCAGCAGTTACCGGGACAGGGGACCACTCGCCTATGGCTACACCTTC
CASSYRDRGPLAYGYTF
>17|-|TRBJ2-6|TRBV18|TRBD1
TGTGCCAGCTCACTGACAGGGGGGCGATCTGGGGCCAACGTCCTGACTTTC
CASSLTGGRSGANVLTF
>13|-|TRBJ2-7|TRBV10-3|TRBD1
TGTGCCAACGGGGGGGGACAGGGGTACGAGCAGTACTTC
CANGGGQGYEQYF
>15|-|TRBJ2-1|TRBV5-1|-
TGCGCCAGCAGCCCCTCAGAGGGATACTACAATGAGCAGTTCTTC
CASSPSEGYYNEQFF
>13|few|TRBJ1-5|TRBV6-4|TRBD1
TGTGCCAGCCTACAGGGGCGAAATCAGCCCCAGCATTTT
CASLQGRNQPQHF
>14|-|TRBJ1-1|TRBV14|-
TGTGCCAGCAGCCAGAGGCGCCCTTACACTGAAGCTTTCTTT
CASSQRRPYTEAFF
>16|few|TRBJ1-4|TRBV5-1|-
TGCGCCAGCAGCTTGGAGCCAGGGAGGACTAATGAAAAACTGTTTTTT
CASSLEPGRTNEKLFF
>14|-|TRBJ1-2|TRBV5-1|TRBD1
TGCGCCAGCAGCGGGGGACAGGGGCAGTATGGCTACACCTTC
CASSGGQGQYGYTF
>16|-|TRBJ2-1|TRBV10-2|TRBD2
TGCGCCAGCAGTGAGGGGAGGGTTGGGCTATACAATGAGCAGTTCTTC
CASSEGRVGLYNEQFF
>15|-|TRBJ1-2|TRBV25-1|TRBD1
TGTGCCAGCAGGGAGGACAGGGCGGTTTCTTATGGCTACACCTTC
CASREDRAVSYGYTF
>13|-|TRBJ2-2|TRBV29-1|-
TGCAGCGTTGTCGGTATCTTCACCGGGGAGCTGTTTTTT
CSVVGIFTGELFF
>17|-|TRBJ2-7|TRBV13|TRBD1
TGTGCCAGCAGCTTAGCTCAGGACAGGGGTTACTCCTACGAGCAGTACTTC
CASSLAQDRGYSYEQYF